These 13 T cell receptor beta chains share one sample of origin, sequenced in a study of CD8+ T cells in alopecia areata. Investigators isolated RNA and reverse transcribed it into cDNA to act as the sequencing template. Only in-frame clones appear in the TCRdb table, and some are missing; sequencing was by immunoSEQ multiplex PCR. The sample has around 97,000 clones; around 50% are singletons. Sequenced: CD4+ T cells sorted from blood. The receptors derive from a human donor in good health.

There are a few counts of this clone. The chain uses TRBV6-5 and TRBJ2-4; TRBD1 matches at 10 bases. The V gene end was trimmed by 4 bases and the J gene end by 16 bases; junction bases not matched to a gene: 19. The CDR3 loop spans 16 amino acids. The germline CDR1 and CDR2 sequences are MNHEY and SVGAGI. The CDR3 bases are TGTGCCAGCAGTTCTTTTGTCACCGGGACAGGGGACTCCTTTTACTTC. This encodes CASSSFVTGTGDSFYF.

The chain joins TRBV19 to TRBJ2-3, with 15 positions matching TRBD2. J lost 1 base, V lost 4 bases, and 12 bases had no gene match. The CDR3 length is 20 residues. Germline V gene data show CDR1 as LNHDA and CDR2 as SQIVND (reference sequence). CDR3 sequence: CASSTRTSGGAILGTDTQYF. In nucleotides, the CDR3 is TGTGCCAGTAGTACCAGGACTAGCGGGGGGGCCATTTTAGGCACAGATACGCAGTATTTT.

This clone was observed a few times. V gene TRBV10-3 combines with J gene TRBJ1-6; 7 bases agree with TRBD1. The germline gives CDR1 ENHRY, CDR2 SYGVKD. V lost 6 bases to trimming and J lost 10 bases; unmatched junction nucleotides: 3. This CDR3 contains 12 residues. The CDR3 loop reads CAIRQGDSPLHF. For the CDR3, the DNA is TGTGCCATCAGGCAGGGGGACTCACCCCTCCACTTT.

The J gene is TRBJ1-1, the V gene TRBV7-2; D is unclear. V dropped 5 bases and J dropped 4 bases, with 17 bases sitting between them. The CDR3 contains 15 residues. CDR1 and CDR2 (germline): SGHTA, FQGNSA. The CDR3 loop reads CASSPGLVRSTEAFF. The CDR3, as DNA: TGTGCCAGCAGCCCTGGACTGGTCAGGTCCACTGAAGCTTTCTTT. Full variable domain (rest looked up from reference TRBV7-2 and TRBJ1-1): GAGVSQSPSNKVTEKGKDVELRCDPISGHTALYWYRQSLGQGLEFLIYFQGNSAPDKSGLPSDRFSAERTGGSVSTLTIQRTQQEDSAVYLCASSPGLVRSTEAFFGQGTRLTVV.

V is TRBV10-3 and J is TRBJ2-3, with TRBD1 identical over 8 bases. J gave up 3 bases and V 6 bases, and 11 bases lay outside the gene matches. The CDR3 runs 16 residues. In germline, CDR1 is ENHRY, CDR2 SYGVKD. CDR3 bases: TGTGCCATCAGCCCAGGGACAGGAGTTAGTACAGATACGCAGTATTTT. Translation gives CAISPGTGVSTDTQYF.

The chain is built from TRBV5-6 and TRBJ2-5; TRBD2 might be the D (5 bases). This CDR3 is 15 amino acids long. CDR1 is SGHDT and CDR2 is YYEEEE in the germline V gene. V lost 4 bases, J lost 3 bases, and 16 bases lay in between. In nucleotides, the CDR3 is TGTGCCAGCAGCGCTCGACTACCCCTGGAAGAGACCCAGTACTTC. Protein product: CASSARLPLEETQYF.

The chain has TRBV18 and TRBJ2-1, with 10 nucleotides matching TRBD1. The germline V gene has CDR1 KGHSH and CDR2 LQKENI. The V segment lost 2 bases and the J segment 2 bases; nucleotides outside the gene matches: 3. The CDR3 length is 16 residues. CDR3 sequence reads: CASSPNGQGAYNEQFF. CDR3 coding DNA: TGTGCCAGCTCACCAAACGGACAGGGGGCCTACAATGAGCAGTTCTTC. Together with reference TRBV18 and TRBJ2-1, the CDR3 gives the full variable domain: NAGVMQNPRHLVRRRGQEARLRCSPMKGHSHVYWYRQLPEEGLKFMVYLQKENIIDESGMPKERFSAEFPKEGPSILRIQQVVRGDSAAYFCASSPNGQGAYNEQFFGPGTRLTVL.

This clone was counted a few times. The chain recombines TRBV4-2 with TRBJ2-1; D is possibly TRBD2 (5 bases). V was pared by 1 base and J by 11 bases, with 12 bases between. The germline V gene has CDR1 LGHNA and CDR2 YNFKEQ. The CDR3 has 13 residues. DNA for the CDR3: TGTGCCAGCAGCCAAGTTGGGAGTCTACAGCAGTTCTTC. As protein: CASSQVGSLQQFF.

The chain is built from TRBV2 and TRBJ2-5; D possibly matches TRBD1 or TRBD2 (6 bases each). Germline V CDR1 and CDR2: SNHLY, FYNNEI. This CDR3 has 15 residues. Deletions cut 7 bases from V and 2 bases from J, with 17 bases between. CDR3: CASNFGGQLQETQYF. The CDR3 DNA sequence: TGTGCCAGCAATTTCGGGGGCCAATTGCAAGAGACCCAGTACTTC.

The V call is TRBV29-1, the J call TRBJ2-5; D might be TRBD1 (6 bases). CDR1 and CDR2 (germline): SQVTM, ANQGSEA. This CDR3 is built from 12 residues. Trimming stripped 6 bases from V and 5 bases from J, with 13 bases between. The CDR3 nucleotides are TGCAGCGTAAACAGGGAGAGCGAGACCCAGTACTTC. This gives the protein CSVNRESETQYF.

This clone was found once. This chain joins TRBV27 and TRBJ2-1; 7 bases align to TRBD1. V shed 5 bases and J 4 bases; nucleotides not matched to a gene: 8. Germline assignment: CDR1 MNHEY and CDR2 SMNVEV (reference sequence). CDR3 length: 15 residues. This chain's CDR3 is CASSPRQGRYNEQFF. The CDR3, as DNA: TGTGCCAGCAGTCCGCGACAGGGTCGATACAATGAGCAGTTCTTC.

This chain uses TRBV7-2 with TRBJ1-1; tentatively, D is TRBD1 (5 bases). CDR3 length: 14 amino acids. Trimming shortened V by 5 bases and J by 5 bases, and 15 bases separated the two germline ends. The germline V gene has CDR1 SGHTA and CDR2 FQGNSA. CDR3 DNA sequence: TGTGCCAGCAGCACACTCGGCTGGGGGACTGAAGCTTTCTTT. It yields the protein CASSTLGWGTEAFF.

CDR3 sequence reads: CASSRSSGGKDEQFF. In DNA form, the CDR3 reads TGTGCCAGCAGCCGATCTAGCGGGGGGAAGGATGAGCAGTTCTTC. This sequence joins TRBV7-9 and TRBJ2-1; TRBD2 aligns across 11 bases. The CDR3 spans 15 residues. V was clipped by 5 bases and J by 8 bases; unmatched bases: 8. Germline lookup yields CDR1 SEHNR and CDR2 FQNEAQ (reference sequence).